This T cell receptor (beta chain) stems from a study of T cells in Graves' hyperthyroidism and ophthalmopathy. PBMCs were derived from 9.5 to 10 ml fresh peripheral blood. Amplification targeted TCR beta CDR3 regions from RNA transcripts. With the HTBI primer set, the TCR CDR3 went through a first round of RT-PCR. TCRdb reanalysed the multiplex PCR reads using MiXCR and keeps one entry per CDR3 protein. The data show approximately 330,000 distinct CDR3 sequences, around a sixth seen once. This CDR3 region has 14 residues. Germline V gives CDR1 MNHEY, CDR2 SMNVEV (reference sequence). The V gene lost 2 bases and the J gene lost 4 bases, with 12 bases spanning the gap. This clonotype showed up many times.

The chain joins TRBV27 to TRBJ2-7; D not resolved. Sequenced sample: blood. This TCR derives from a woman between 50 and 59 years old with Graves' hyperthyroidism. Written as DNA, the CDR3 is TGTGCCAGCAGTTTACTCAGTGGAGCGTACGAGCAGTACTTC. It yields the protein CASSLLSGAYEQYF.